This T cell receptor beta chain was sequenced during a study of OX40 agonist ivuxolimab in advanced cancers. Sampled blood was obtained at baseline, cycle 4 day 1, and cycle 7 day 1. Clones were read by immunoSEQ multiplex PCR, and TCRdb kept only the in-frame ones, dropping some. The table records roughly 65,000 clones, approximately 90% of them present only once. On this clone: Its specificity is unknown.

Study-level findings and limits: Dose levels from 0.1 to 3.0 mg/kg saw CD4+ and CD8+ blood T cells expand clonally by week 6. Specificity for antigen went undetermined in the expanded peripheral T cells. People who partly responded at 0.1-3.0 mg/kg had some of the least clonal expansion seen.

The CDR3 is 12 amino acids. Germline V CDR1 and CDR2: MNHNS, SASEGT. V was shortened by 4 bases and J by 10 bases, with 11 bases between the two germline ends. The sequence was obtained from an adult with an advanced solid tumor such as melanoma, head and neck, liver or kidney cancer. This specimen was CD4+ or CD8+ T cells sorted from blood, taken in a trial of the OX40 agonist ivuxolimab. The J gene is TRBJ2-1, the V gene TRBV6-1; D gene uncertain. CDR3 sequence: CASSVTEAEQFF. In DNA form, the CDR3 reads TGTGCCAGCAGTGTGACTGAAGCCGAGCAGTTCTTC.